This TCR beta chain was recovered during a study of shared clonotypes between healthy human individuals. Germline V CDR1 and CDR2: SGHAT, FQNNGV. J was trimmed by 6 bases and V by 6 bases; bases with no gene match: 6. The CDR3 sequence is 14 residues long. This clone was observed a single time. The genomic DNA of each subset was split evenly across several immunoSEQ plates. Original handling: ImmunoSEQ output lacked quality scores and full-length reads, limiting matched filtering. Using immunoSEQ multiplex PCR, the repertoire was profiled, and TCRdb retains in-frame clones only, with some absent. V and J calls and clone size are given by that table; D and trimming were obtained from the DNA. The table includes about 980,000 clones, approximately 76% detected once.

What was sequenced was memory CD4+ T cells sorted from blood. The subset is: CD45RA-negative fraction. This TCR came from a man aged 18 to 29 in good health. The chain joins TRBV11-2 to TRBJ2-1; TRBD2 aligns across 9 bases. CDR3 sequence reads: CASRSGGFFNEQFF. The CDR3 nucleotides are TGTGCCAGCAGAAGCGGGGGGTTCTTCAATGAGCAGTTCTTC.